The entry below gives a single T cell receptor beta chain sequence along with its context. The source of the sample is a study of CD8 T cells in Susac syndrome. This CDR3 contains 11 residues. Trimming pared 5 bases from V and 11 bases from J, leaving 11 bases between. Germline CDR1 SGHDN, CDR2 FVKESK. Random hexamers primed reverse transcription of about 0.45 to 1 ug RNA. TCRdb re-called the immunoSEQ multiplex PCR reads through MiXCR, storing one row per CDR3 protein. The data contain 170,000 or so distinct CDR3 sequences, about 96% of them singletons. This chain joins TRBV14 and TRBJ2-3; D call uncertain. The origin of this receptor is a human donor with Susac syndrome. The material sequenced was CD4+ T cells from PBMCs. The DNA for the CDR3 is TGTGCCAGCAGCTCATCCTGGGAGCAGTATTTT. Translation gives CASSSSWEQYF. The variable domain in full, completed from reference TRBV14 and TRBJ2-3, reads EAGVTQFPSHSVIEKGQTVTLRCDPISGHDNLYWYRRVMGKEIKFLLHFVKESKQDESGMPNNRFLAERTGGTYSTLKVQPAELEDSGVYFCASSSSWEQYFGPGTRLTVL.